A selection of T cell receptor beta chains follows, all from one sample in a study of blood T cell repertoires in COVID-19. The data were produced by immunoSEQ multiplex PCR, yet TCRdb's version contains in-frame clones alone and is incomplete. The sample holds around 300,000 clones, 90% seen once. The sequenced sample consisted of PBMCs or T cells enriched from blood (not recorded which). The source is a woman aged 25 to 45 who had recovered from COVID-19. Each CDR3 is given with its conserved first and last residue. The order of the fields is V gene, D gene, J gene, CDR3 length, clone size, CDR3 DNA, CDR3 protein. D genes are given only for firm matches. Not all rows give a size; the values are once, few, many and, for expanded clones, a class.

v_call: TRBV9
d_call: TRBD2
j_call: TRBJ2-1
cdr3_length: 17
clone_size: .
cdr3_nt: TGTGCCAGCAGCGCCCCAGGACTAGCGGGAGTTTTTGGTGAGCAGTTCTTC
cdr3_aa: CASSAPGLAGVFGEQFF

v_call: TRBV10-3
d_call: .
j_call: TRBJ2-3
cdr3_length: 15
clone_size: .
cdr3_nt: TGTGCCATCAGTGATCGGAGCGGACTCACAGATACGCAGTATTTT
cdr3_aa: CAISDRSGLTDTQYF

v_call: TRBV5-6
d_call: .
j_call: TRBJ1-2
cdr3_length: 12
clone_size: .
cdr3_nt: TGTGCCAGCAGCTACGGCCGGGGGGGCTACACCTTC
cdr3_aa: CASSYGRGGYTF

v_call: TRBV6-2/TRBV6-3
d_call: .
j_call: TRBJ1-1
cdr3_length: 14
clone_size: once
cdr3_nt: TGTGCCAGCAGTCAGTTGACAGCGAACACTGAAGCTTTCTTT
cdr3_aa: CASSQLTANTEAFF

v_call: TRBV11-3
d_call: .
j_call: TRBJ1-3
cdr3_length: 16
clone_size: .
cdr3_nt: TGTGCCAGCAGCTTAGATTCACTTAGCTCTGGAAACACCATATATTTT
cdr3_aa: CASSLDSLSSGNTIYF

v_call: TRBV5-1
d_call: .
j_call: TRBJ1-5
cdr3_length: 14
clone_size: few
cdr3_nt: TGCGCCAGCAGCCCCGGACAGAGCAATCAGCCCCAGCATTTT
cdr3_aa: CASSPGQSNQPQHF

v_call: TRBV7-3
d_call: TRBD2
j_call: TRBJ2-1
cdr3_length: 14
clone_size: .
cdr3_nt: TGTGCCAGCAGGGTAGCGGGAACCTACAATGAGCAGTTCTTC
cdr3_aa: CASRVAGTYNEQFF

v_call: TRBV6-5
d_call: TRBD1
j_call: TRBJ1-2
cdr3_length: 14
clone_size: once
cdr3_nt: TGTGCCAGCAGACGGACAGGGTTCAACTATGGCTACACCTTC
cdr3_aa: CASRRTGFNYGYTF

v_call: TRBV4-3
d_call: .
j_call: TRBJ1-4
cdr3_length: 20
clone_size: once
cdr3_nt: TGCGCCAGCAGCCCGCGACGTAAAACTACAGGCCCCCCCACAAATGAAAAACTGTTTTTT
cdr3_aa: CASSPRRKTTGPPTNEKLFF

v_call: TRBV9
d_call: .
j_call: TRBJ1-4
cdr3_length: 15
clone_size: .
cdr3_nt: TGTGCCAGCAGCGCCGGGGCGGGAGCTAATGAAAAACTGTTTTTT
cdr3_aa: CASSAGAGANEKLFF

v_call: TRBV15
d_call: TRBD2
j_call: TRBJ2-1
cdr3_length: 16
clone_size: .
cdr3_nt: TGTGCCACCAGCAGCACAATAGCGGGAGGGAACAATGAGCAGTTCTTC
cdr3_aa: CATSSTIAGGNNEQFF

v_call: TRBV28
d_call: .
j_call: TRBJ2-3
cdr3_length: 15
clone_size: .
cdr3_nt: TGTGCCAGCAGTTCTCGTGAGTGGTACACAGATACGCAGTATTTT
cdr3_aa: CASSSREWYTDTQYF

v_call: TRBV5-6
d_call: TRBD1
j_call: TRBJ1-5
cdr3_length: 14
clone_size: .
cdr3_nt: TGTGCCAGCAGCTTTTACAGGGGCAATGGGCCCCAGCATTTT
cdr3_aa: CASSFYRGNGPQHF

v_call: TRBV19
d_call: .
j_call: TRBJ1-2
cdr3_length: 14
clone_size: .
cdr3_nt: TGTGCCAGTAGTATTTCACAGGGCTTTTATGGCTACACCTTC
cdr3_aa: CASSISQGFYGYTF

v_call: TRBV7-8
d_call: .
j_call: TRBJ2-7
cdr3_length: 16
clone_size: .
cdr3_nt: TGTGCCAGCAGCTTAGAGCGTTGGCGGGCCTCCTACGAGCAGTACTTC
cdr3_aa: CASSLERWRASYEQYF

v_call: TRBV9
d_call: .
j_call: TRBJ2-3
cdr3_length: 16
clone_size: .
cdr3_nt: TGTGCCAGCAGCGTAGGGACTGACTCTAGCACAGATACGCAGTATTTT
cdr3_aa: CASSVGTDSSTDTQYF

v_call: TRBV28
d_call: .
j_call: TRBJ2-3
cdr3_length: 15
clone_size: .
cdr3_nt: TGTGCCAGCAGTTTATGGGCAGGGAACGGAGATACGCAGTATTTT
cdr3_aa: CASSLWAGNGDTQYF

v_call: TRBV5-1
d_call: TRBD2
j_call: TRBJ2-7
cdr3_length: 15
clone_size: .
cdr3_nt: TGCGCCAGCAGCGTGTCGACTAGCGGGATATGGGAGCAGTACTTC
cdr3_aa: CASSVSTSGIWEQYF

v_call: TRBV5-1
d_call: TRBD1
j_call: TRBJ1-4
cdr3_length: 15
clone_size: .
cdr3_nt: TGCGCCAGCAGCCGGTCGGGACAGGGGGATGAAAAACTGTTTTTT
cdr3_aa: CASSRSGQGDEKLFF

v_call: TRBV18
d_call: TRBD2
j_call: TRBJ2-7
cdr3_length: 13
clone_size: .
cdr3_nt: TGTGCCAGCTCACCATCGGGGGGTTACGAGCAGTACTTC
cdr3_aa: CASSPSGGYEQYF

v_call: TRBV28
d_call: .
j_call: TRBJ1-1
cdr3_length: 14
clone_size: .
cdr3_nt: TGTGCCAGCAGTTACAGGTTGAGGAACACTGAAGCTTTCTTT
cdr3_aa: CASSYRLRNTEAFF

v_call: TRBV24-1
d_call: .
j_call: TRBJ1-5
cdr3_length: 17
clone_size: .
cdr3_nt: TGTGCCACCAGTGATTCTAGACTTCAGGGAAGGGATCAGCCCCAGCATTTT
cdr3_aa: CATSDSRLQGRDQPQHF

v_call: TRBV6-2/TRBV6-3
d_call: TRBD2
j_call: TRBJ2-7
cdr3_length: 15
clone_size: .
cdr3_nt: TGTGCCAGCAGTTATGATAGCGGGAGGCTCTACGAGCAGTACTTC
cdr3_aa: CASSYDSGRLYEQYF

v_call: TRBV7-8
d_call: TRBD2
j_call: TRBJ2-3
cdr3_length: 16
clone_size: .
cdr3_nt: TGTGCCAGCAGCTTTTCCCTAGCGGCCGCCACAGATACGCAGTATTTT
cdr3_aa: CASSFSLAAATDTQYF

v_call: TRBV20-1
d_call: TRBD2
j_call: TRBJ2-7
cdr3_length: 14
clone_size: once
cdr3_nt: TGCAGTGCGAGTAGCGGGAGAAGCTCCTACGAGCAGTACTTC
cdr3_aa: CSASSGRSSYEQYF

v_call: TRBV6-6
d_call: .
j_call: TRBJ1-6
cdr3_length: 16
clone_size: .
cdr3_nt: TGTGCCAGCAGCCTCGGGGGGTCGGGACGGAGATCACCCCTCCACTTT
cdr3_aa: CASSLGGSGRRSPLHF

v_call: TRBV28
d_call: .
j_call: TRBJ1-1
cdr3_length: 13
clone_size: many
cdr3_nt: TGTGCCAGCAGTCCAACAGGTATGCCTGAAGCTTTCTTT
cdr3_aa: CASSPTGMPEAFF

v_call: TRBV9
d_call: .
j_call: TRBJ1-2
cdr3_length: 14
clone_size: .
cdr3_nt: TGTGCCAGCAGCGTAGATGTCGGGGGAGGAGGCTACACCTTC
cdr3_aa: CASSVDVGGGGYTF

v_call: TRBV5-1
d_call: TRBD2
j_call: TRBJ2-7
cdr3_length: 15
clone_size: once
cdr3_nt: TGCGCCAGCAGCTTGAGGCGGGAGGGTCCCTACGAGCAGTACTTC
cdr3_aa: CASSLRREGPYEQYF

v_call: TRBV7-2
d_call: .
j_call: TRBJ2-7
cdr3_length: 15
clone_size: .
cdr3_nt: TGTGCCAGCAGCCAAAGTCCCGGGAGAATCAACGAGCAGTACTTC
cdr3_aa: CASSQSPGRINEQYF

v_call: TRBV7-6
d_call: .
j_call: TRBJ1-1
cdr3_length: 15
clone_size: .
cdr3_nt: TGTGCCAGCAGCTTTGCAGTTGAGGCAGAGACTGAAGCTTTCTTT
cdr3_aa: CASSFAVEAETEAFF

v_call: TRBV4-3
d_call: .
j_call: TRBJ1-1
cdr3_length: 14
clone_size: .
cdr3_nt: TGCGCCAGCAGCCTGGGACATCAGAACACTGAAGCTTTCTTT
cdr3_aa: CASSLGHQNTEAFF

v_call: TRBV12-5
d_call: .
j_call: TRBJ1-1
cdr3_length: 13
clone_size: .
cdr3_nt: TGTGCTAGTGGTCCGGAGGAGGGCACTGAAGCTTTCTTT
cdr3_aa: CASGPEEGTEAFF

v_call: TRBV5-6
d_call: .
j_call: TRBJ2-5
cdr3_length: 13
clone_size: .
cdr3_nt: TGTGCCAGCAGCTTGGTTCTAGCGGAGACCCAGTACTTC
cdr3_aa: CASSLVLAETQYF

v_call: TRBV6-1
d_call: TRBD2
j_call: TRBJ2-7
cdr3_length: 14
clone_size: .
cdr3_nt: TGTGCCAGCAGTGAAACTAGCGGCCCCTACGAGCAGTACTTC
cdr3_aa: CASSETSGPYEQYF

v_call: TRBV28
d_call: .
j_call: TRBJ2-1
cdr3_length: 13
clone_size: .
cdr3_nt: TGTGCCAGCAGTTTGGACAGCAACAATGAGCAGTTCTTC
cdr3_aa: CASSLDSNNEQFF

v_call: TRBV29-1
d_call: .
j_call: TRBJ1-2
cdr3_length: 14
clone_size: .
cdr3_nt: TGCAGCGTTGATCCCTGGCCCCCCACAGGAGGCTACACCTTC
cdr3_aa: CSVDPWPPTGGYTF

v_call: TRBV28
d_call: .
j_call: TRBJ2-5
cdr3_length: 15
clone_size: once
cdr3_nt: TGTGCCAGCAGTTTATCGGGAACCGGAAAAGAGACCCAGTACTTC
cdr3_aa: CASSLSGTGKETQYF

v_call: TRBV7-8
d_call: .
j_call: TRBJ1-5
cdr3_length: 13
clone_size: .
cdr3_nt: TGTGCCAGCCGGGCGGGTAGCAATCAGCCCCAGCATTTT
cdr3_aa: CASRAGSNQPQHF

v_call: TRBV7-2
d_call: .
j_call: TRBJ2-2
cdr3_length: 13
clone_size: .
cdr3_nt: TGTGCCAGCAGCTTAACCGGCACCGGGGAGCTGTTTTTT
cdr3_aa: CASSLTGTGELFF

v_call: TRBV29-1
d_call: TRBD2
j_call: TRBJ2-1
cdr3_length: 16
clone_size: .
cdr3_nt: TGCAGCGTTACCCTAGCGGGAATCCGCTCCTACAATGAGCAGTTCTTC
cdr3_aa: CSVTLAGIRSYNEQFF

v_call: TRBV12-3/TRBV12-4
d_call: TRBD1
j_call: TRBJ1-1
cdr3_length: 12
clone_size: .
cdr3_nt: TGTGCAGGGGGACAGGGGGCGGGAGAAGCTTTCTTT
cdr3_aa: CAGGQGAGEAFF

v_call: TRBV27
d_call: .
j_call: TRBJ1-1
cdr3_length: 15
clone_size: .
cdr3_nt: TGTGCCAGCAGCCCTATTGGGGAGGGGGACACTGAAGCTTTCTTT
cdr3_aa: CASSPIGEGDTEAFF

v_call: TRBV27
d_call: .
j_call: TRBJ2-7
cdr3_length: 13
clone_size: .
cdr3_nt: TGTGCCAGTTCTCAGCGGAACTCCTACGAGCAGTACTTC
cdr3_aa: CASSQRNSYEQYF

v_call: TRBV6-5
d_call: TRBD1
j_call: TRBJ1-1
cdr3_length: 14
clone_size: .
cdr3_nt: TGTGCCAGCCCTACGGACAGGGTAAACACTGAAGCTTTCTTT
cdr3_aa: CASPTDRVNTEAFF